The following is a TCR beta chain sequence with its context. Its antigen is not identified. There are 12 residues in the CDR3. Germline V gene lookup returns CDR1 MGHRA and CDR2 YSYEKL. V dropped 5 bases and J dropped 7; count of bases not matched to a gene: 2. Using immunoSEQ multiplex PCR, the repertoire was profiled, and TCRdb retains in-frame clones only, with some absent. This sample yields approximately 110,000 clones, of which 93% are seen a single time; approximately 1.2% belongs to the top ten. The data were obtained in a study of graft-versus-host responses after intestinal transplantation. Study findings and constraints: Declines in HvG clones occurring early post-transplant were associated with peak circulating GvH clone levels.

This TCR was recovered from a human donor who was the organ donor for an intestinal transplant. The genes are TRBV4-1 and TRBJ2-1; 7 bases are a match to TRBD1. The specimen was unstimulated CD8+ T cells sorted from spleen or lymph node cells, collected before transplant. The DNA of the CDR3 is TGCGCCAGCAGCTACAGGGGAAATGAGCAGTTCTTC. Protein sequence: CASSYRGNEQFF.